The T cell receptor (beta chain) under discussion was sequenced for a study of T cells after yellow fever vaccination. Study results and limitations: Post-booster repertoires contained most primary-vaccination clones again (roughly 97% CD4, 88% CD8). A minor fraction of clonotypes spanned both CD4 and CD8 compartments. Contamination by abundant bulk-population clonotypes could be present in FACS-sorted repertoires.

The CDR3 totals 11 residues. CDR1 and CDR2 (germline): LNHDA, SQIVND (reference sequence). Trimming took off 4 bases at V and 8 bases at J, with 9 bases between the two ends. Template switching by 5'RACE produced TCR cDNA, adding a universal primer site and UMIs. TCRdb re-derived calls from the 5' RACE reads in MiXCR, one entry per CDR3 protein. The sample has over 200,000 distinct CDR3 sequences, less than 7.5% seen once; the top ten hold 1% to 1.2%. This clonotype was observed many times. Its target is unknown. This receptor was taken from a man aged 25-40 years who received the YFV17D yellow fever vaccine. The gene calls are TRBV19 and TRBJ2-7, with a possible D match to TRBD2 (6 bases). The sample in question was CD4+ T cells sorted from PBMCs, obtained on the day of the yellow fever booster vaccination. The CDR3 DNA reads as TGTGCCAGTAGTAGCGGGATCCAGCAGTACTTC. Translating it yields CASSSGIQQYF.